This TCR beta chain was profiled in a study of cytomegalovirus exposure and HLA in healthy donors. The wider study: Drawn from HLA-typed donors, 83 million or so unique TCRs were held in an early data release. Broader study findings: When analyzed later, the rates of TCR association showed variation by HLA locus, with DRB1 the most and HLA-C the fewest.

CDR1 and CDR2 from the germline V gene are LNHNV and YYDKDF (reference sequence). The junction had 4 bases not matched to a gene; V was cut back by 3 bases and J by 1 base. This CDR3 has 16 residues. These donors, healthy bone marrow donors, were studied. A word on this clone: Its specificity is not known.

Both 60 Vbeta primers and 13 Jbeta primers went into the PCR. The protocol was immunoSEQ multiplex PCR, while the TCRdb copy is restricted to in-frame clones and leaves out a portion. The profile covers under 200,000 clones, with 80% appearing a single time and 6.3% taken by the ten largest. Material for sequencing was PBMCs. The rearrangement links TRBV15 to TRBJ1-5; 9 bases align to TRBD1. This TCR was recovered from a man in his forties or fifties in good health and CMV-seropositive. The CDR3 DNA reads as TGTGCCACCAGCAGTCATGGACAGGGGAGCAATCAGCCCCAGCATTTT. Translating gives CATSSHGQGSNQPQHF.